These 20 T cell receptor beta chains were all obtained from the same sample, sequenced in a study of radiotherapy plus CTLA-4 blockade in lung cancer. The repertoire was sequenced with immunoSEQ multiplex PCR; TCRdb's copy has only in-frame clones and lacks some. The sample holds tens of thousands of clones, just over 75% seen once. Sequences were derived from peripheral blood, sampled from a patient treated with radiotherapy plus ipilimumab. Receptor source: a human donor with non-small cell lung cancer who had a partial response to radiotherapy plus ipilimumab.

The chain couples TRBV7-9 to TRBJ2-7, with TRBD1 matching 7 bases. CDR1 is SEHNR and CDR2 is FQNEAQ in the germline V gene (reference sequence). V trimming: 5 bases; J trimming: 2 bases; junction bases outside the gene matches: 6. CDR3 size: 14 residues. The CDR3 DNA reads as TGTGCCAGCAGCGGGGGACAGTCCACCTACGAGCAGTACTTC. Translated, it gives CASSGGQSTYEQYF.

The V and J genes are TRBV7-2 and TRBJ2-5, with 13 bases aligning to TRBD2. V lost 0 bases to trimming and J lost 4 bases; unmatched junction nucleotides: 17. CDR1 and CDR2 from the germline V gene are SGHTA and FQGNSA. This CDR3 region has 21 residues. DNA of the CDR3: TGTGCCAGCAGCTTAGCTGGTCCTTCGCGGACTAGCGGGGGACGTCGAGAGACCCAGTACTTC. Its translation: CASSLAGPSRTSGGRRETQYF.

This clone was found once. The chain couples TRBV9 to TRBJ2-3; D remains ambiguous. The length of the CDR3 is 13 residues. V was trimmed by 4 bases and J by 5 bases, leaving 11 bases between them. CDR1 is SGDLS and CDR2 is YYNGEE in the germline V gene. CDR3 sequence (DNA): TGTGCCAGCAGCCCCCGGGTCAAAGATACGCAGTATTTT. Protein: CASSPRVKDTQYF.

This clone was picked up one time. The CDR3 DNA reads TGTGCCAGCAGCGTACTAGCGGGGGGGCTGCCCAACTACGAGCAGTACTTC. This codes for CASSVLAGGLPNYEQYF. The rearrangement links TRBV13 to TRBJ2-7; the match to TRBD2 covers 13 bases. Trimming removed 5 bases from V and 3 bases from J; junction bases left unmatched: 10. The CDR3 covers 17 residues. Germline V gene lookup returns CDR1 PRHDT and CDR2 FYEKMQ (reference sequence).

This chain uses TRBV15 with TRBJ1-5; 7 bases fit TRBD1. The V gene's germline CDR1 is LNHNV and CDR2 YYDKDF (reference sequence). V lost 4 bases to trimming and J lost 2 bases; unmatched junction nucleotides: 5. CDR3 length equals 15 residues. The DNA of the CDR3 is TGTGCCACCAGCAACGACAGGGTACGCAATCAGCCCCAGCATTTT. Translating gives CATSNDRVRNQPQHF.

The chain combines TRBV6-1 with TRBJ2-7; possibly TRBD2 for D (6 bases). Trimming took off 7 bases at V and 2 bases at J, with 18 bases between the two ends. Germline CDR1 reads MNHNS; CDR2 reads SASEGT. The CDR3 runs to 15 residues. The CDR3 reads CASTPGGAVPYEQYF. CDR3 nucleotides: TGTGCCAGCACCCCCGGCGGGGCAGTCCCCTACGAGCAGTACTTC.

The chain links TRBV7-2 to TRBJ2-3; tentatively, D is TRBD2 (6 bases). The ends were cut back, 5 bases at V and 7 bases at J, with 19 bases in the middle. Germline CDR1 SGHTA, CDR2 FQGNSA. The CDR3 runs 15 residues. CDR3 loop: CASSVTSSPRNTQYF. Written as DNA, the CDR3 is TGTGCCAGCAGCGTTACTAGCTCCCCACGGAATACGCAGTATTTT.

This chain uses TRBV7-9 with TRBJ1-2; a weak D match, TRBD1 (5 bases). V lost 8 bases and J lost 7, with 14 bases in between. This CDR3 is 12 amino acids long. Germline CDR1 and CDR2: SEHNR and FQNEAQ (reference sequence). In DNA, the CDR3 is TGTGCCAGCCAGGGTCTCACCTCTGGCTACACCTTC. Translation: CASQGLTSGYTF.

In nucleotides, the CDR3 is TGTGCCAGCAGCTTGAGGACAGGGCAACCTGGGGCCAACGTCCTGACTTTC. Residues: CASSLRTGQPGANVLTF. The chain carries TRBV7-2 and TRBJ2-6, with TRBD1 matching 8 bases. With 3 bases clipped from V and 2 bases from J, the junction kept 6 bases outside the gene matches. Germline V gives CDR1 SGHTA, CDR2 FQGNSA. The CDR3 loop spans 17 amino acids.

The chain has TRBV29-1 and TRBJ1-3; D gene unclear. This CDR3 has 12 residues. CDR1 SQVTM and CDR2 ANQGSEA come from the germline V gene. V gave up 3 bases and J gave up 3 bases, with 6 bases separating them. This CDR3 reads CSVDGGGNTIYF. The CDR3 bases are TGCAGCGTTGATGGCGGTGGAAACACCATATATTTT.

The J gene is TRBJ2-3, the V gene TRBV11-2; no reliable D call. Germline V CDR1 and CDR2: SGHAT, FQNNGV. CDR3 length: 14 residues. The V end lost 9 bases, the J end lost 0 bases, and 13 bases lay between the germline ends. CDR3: CARARVDSTDTQYF. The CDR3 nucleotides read TGTGCCAGGGCCCGGGTCGATAGCACAGATACGCAGTATTTT.

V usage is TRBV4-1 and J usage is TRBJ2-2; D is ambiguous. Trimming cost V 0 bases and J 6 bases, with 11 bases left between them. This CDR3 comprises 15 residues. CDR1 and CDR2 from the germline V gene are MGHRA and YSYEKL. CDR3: CASSQDPVSAGELFF. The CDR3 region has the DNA TGCGCCAGCAGCCAAGATCCGGTGAGCGCCGGGGAGCTGTTTTTT.

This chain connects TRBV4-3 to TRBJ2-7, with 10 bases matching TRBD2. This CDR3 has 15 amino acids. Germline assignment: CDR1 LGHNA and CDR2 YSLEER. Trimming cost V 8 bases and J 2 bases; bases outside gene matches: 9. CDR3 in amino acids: CASSMGTSDAYEQYF. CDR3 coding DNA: TGCGCCAGCTCCATGGGGACTAGCGATGCCTACGAGCAGTACTTC.

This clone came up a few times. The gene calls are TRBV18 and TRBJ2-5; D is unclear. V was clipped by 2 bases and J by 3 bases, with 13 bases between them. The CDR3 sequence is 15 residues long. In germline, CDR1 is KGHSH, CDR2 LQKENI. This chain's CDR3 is CASSPGLRPEETQYF. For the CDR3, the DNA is TGTGCCAGCTCACCAGGCCTGAGGCCTGAAGAGACCCAGTACTTC.

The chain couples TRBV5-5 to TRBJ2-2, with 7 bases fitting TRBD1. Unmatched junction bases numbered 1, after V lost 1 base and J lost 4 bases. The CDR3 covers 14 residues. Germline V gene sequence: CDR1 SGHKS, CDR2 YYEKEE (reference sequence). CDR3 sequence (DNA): TGTGCCAGCAGCTTGTCAGGGGGCACCGGGGAGCTGTTTTTT. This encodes CASSLSGGTGELFF.

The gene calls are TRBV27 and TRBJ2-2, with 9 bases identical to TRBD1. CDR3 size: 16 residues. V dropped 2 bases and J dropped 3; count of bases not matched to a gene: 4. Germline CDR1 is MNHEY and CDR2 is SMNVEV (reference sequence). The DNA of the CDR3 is TGTGCCAGCAGTTTAGGAGGACAGGGGTACACCGGGGAGCTGTTTTTT. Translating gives CASSLGGQGYTGELFF.

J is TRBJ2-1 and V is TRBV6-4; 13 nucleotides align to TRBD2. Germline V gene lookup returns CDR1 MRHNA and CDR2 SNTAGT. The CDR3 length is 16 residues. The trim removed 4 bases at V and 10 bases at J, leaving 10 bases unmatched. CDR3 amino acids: CASSALGLAGEGEQFF. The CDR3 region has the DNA TGTGCCAGCAGTGCCCTCGGACTAGCGGGGGAGGGCGAGCAGTTCTTC.

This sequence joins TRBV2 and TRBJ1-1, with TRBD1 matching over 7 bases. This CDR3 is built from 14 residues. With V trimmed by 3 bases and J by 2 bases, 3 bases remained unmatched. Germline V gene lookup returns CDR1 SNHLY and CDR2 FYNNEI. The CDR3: CASSETGINTEAFF. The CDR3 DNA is TGTGCCAGCAGTGAGACAGGGATAAACACTGAAGCTTTCTTT.

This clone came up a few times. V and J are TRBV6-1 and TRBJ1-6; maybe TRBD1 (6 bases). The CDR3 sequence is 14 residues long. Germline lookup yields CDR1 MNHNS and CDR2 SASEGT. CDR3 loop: CQTQGYSYNSPLHF. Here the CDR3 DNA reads TGTCAAACACAGGGTTACTCCTATAATTCACCCCTCCACTTT.

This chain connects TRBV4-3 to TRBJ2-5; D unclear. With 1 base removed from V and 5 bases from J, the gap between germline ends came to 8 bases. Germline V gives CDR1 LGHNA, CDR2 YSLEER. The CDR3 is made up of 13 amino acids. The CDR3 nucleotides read TGCGCCAGCAGCCAAGGGCCCGGGGAGACCCAGTACTTC. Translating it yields CASSQGPGETQYF.